This T cell receptor (beta chain) originates from a study of cytomegalovirus exposure and HLA in healthy donors. The study ran its PCR with 60 Vbeta and 13 Jbeta primers. The method was immunoSEQ multiplex PCR; TCRdb's version includes in-frame clones alone and lacks a portion of them. The repertoire includes roughly 150,000 clones, around 75% of them detected once, and about 2.3% sits in the top ten. The donors (healthy individuals) were bone marrow donors. This clone was seen a few times. Its cognate antigen is unknown. Whole-study results and caveats: Using the classifier, cytomegalovirus status was reportedly diagnosed with high specificity and sensitivity.

The CDR3 consists of 13 residues. Germline values: CDR1 SEHNR, CDR2 FQNEAQ (reference sequence). The sequence was collected from a male donor in good health and CMV-seronegative. The chain is built from TRBV7-9 and TRBJ2-4; D perhaps matches TRBD1 (5 bases). The specimen sequenced was PBMCs. CDR3 coding DNA: TGTGAAGACAGTCGGGCAGCCAAAAACATTCAGTACTTC. This codes for CEDSRAAKNIQYF. Looking up the rest from reference TRBV7-9 and TRBJ2-4 gives the full variable domain: DTGVSQNPRHKITKRGQNVTFRCDPISEHNRLYWYRQTLGQGPEFLTYFQNEAQLEKSRLLSDRFSAERPKGSFSTLEIQRTEQGDSAMYLCEDSRAAKNIQYFGAGTRLSVL.